This T cell receptor (beta chain) was identified during a study of blood T cell repertoires in COVID-19. Study background: Material from acute and convalescent COVID-19 was sourced from the United States, Italy and Spain. PBMCs, B-cell-depleted T cells, or T cells provided the cDNA or gDNA that made up the material.

The CDR3 totals 18 residues. Germline CDR1 is MGHRA and CDR2 is YSYEKL. V was pared by 3 bases and J by 8 bases, with 23 bases between. As originally analysed: Cell counts per sample came from amplifying reference gene primers. Data came from immunoSEQ multiplex PCR; TCRdb stores just in-frame clones and leaves some out. V, J and clone size are those of that table, while D and trimming were read from the DNA. The table has around 56,000 clones, more than 70% seen once. The chain has TRBV4-1 and TRBJ1-6, with a possible D match to TRBD1 (5 bases). The sequencing sample was made of peripheral blood. The sequence derives from a human donor in a cohort sampled during active COVID-19. The CDR3 region has the DNA TGCGCCAGCAGCCACCCTCAAGGCAGGGAGGTTTGGCATTCACCCCTCCACTTT. As protein: CASSHPQGREVWHSPLHF.